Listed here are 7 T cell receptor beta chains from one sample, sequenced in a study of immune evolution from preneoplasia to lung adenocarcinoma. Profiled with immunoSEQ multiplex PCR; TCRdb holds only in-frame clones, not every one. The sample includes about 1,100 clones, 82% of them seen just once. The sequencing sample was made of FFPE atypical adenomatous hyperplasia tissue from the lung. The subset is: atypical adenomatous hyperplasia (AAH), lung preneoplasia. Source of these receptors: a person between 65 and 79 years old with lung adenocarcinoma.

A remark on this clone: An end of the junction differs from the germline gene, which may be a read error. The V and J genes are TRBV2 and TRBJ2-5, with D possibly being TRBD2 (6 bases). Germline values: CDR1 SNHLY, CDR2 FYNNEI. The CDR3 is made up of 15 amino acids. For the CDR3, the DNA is TGTGCCAGCAGTGATGTGGAAACTCCGGGGGAGACTCAGTACTTC. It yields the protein CASSDVETPGETQYF.

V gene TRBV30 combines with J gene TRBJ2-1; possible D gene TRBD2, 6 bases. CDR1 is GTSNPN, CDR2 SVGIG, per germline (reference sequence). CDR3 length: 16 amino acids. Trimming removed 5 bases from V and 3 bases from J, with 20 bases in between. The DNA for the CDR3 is TGTGCCTGGCTTTGGGTAGCGGCAGGGAACTACAATGAGCAGTTCTTC. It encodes CAWLWVAAGNYNEQFF.

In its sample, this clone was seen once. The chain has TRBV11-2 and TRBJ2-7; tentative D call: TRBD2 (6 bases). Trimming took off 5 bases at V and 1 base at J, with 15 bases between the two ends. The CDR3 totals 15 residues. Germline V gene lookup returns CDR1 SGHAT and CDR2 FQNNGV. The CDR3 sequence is CASSPGTPGSYEQYF. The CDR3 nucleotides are TGTGCCAGCAGCCCCGGGACTCCCGGATCCTACGAGCAGTACTTC. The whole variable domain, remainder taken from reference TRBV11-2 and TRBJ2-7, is EAGVAQSPRYKIIEKRQSVAFWCNPISGHATLYWYQQILGQGPKLLIQFQNNGVVDDSQLPKDRFSAERLKGVDSTLKIQPAKLEDSAVYLCASSPGTPGSYEQYFGPGTRLTVT.

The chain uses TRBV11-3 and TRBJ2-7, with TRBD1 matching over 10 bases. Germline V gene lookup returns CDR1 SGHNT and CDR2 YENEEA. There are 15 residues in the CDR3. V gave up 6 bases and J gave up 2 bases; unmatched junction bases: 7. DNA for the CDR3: TGTGCCAGCAGTCCTGGACAGGGGGGAACCTACGAGCAGTACTTC. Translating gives CASSPGQGGTYEQYF.

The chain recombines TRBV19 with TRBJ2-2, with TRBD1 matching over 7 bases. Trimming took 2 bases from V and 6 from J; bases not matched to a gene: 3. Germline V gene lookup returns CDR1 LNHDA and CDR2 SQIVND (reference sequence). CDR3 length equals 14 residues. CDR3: CASSILGGPGELFF. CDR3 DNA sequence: TGTGCCAGTAGTATATTAGGGGGCCCCGGGGAGCTGTTTTTT.

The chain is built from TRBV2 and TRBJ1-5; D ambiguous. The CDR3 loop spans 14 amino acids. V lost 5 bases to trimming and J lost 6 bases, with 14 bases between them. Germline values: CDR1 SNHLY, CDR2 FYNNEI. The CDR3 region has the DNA TGTGCCAGCAGTAAGGACGGTCCCAGTCAGCCCCAGCATTTT. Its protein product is CASSKDGPSQPQHF.

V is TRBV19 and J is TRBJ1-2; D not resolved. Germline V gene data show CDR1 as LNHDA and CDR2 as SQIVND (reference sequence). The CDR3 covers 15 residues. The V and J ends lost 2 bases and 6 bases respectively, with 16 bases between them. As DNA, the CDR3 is TGTGCCAGTAGTATACGAGGGATTTCGGTGGATGGCTACACCTTC. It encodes CASSIRGISVDGYTF.